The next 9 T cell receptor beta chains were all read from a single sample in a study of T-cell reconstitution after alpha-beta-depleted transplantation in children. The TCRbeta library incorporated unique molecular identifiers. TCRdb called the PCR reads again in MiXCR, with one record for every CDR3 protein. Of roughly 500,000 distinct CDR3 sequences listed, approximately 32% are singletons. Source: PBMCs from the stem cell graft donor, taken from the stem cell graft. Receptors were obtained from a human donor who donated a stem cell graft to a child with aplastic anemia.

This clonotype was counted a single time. CDR3 sequence: CASSRDIAIYGYTF. CDR3 sequence (DNA): TGTGCCAGCAGCCGGGACATTGCTATTTATGGCTACACCTTC. The chain joins TRBV12-3 or TRBV12-4 to TRBJ1-2; possibly TRBD1 for D (6 bases). Trimming removed 6 bases from V and 5 bases from J, with 16 bases in between. This CDR3 comprises 14 residues.

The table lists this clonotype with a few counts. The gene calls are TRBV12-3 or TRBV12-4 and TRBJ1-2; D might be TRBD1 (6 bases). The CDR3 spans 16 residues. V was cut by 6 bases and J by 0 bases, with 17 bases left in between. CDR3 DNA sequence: TGTGCCAGCAGCCCCAGCCCAGGGACACCTAACTATGGCTACACCTTC. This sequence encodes CASSPSPGTPNYGYTF.

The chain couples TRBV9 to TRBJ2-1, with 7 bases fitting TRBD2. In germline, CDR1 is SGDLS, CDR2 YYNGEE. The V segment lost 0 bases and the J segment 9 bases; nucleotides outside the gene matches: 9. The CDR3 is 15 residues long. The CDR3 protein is CASSVDGGRESEQFF. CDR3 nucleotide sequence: TGTGCCAGCAGCGTAGATGGGGGGAGGGAGAGTGAGCAGTTCTTC.

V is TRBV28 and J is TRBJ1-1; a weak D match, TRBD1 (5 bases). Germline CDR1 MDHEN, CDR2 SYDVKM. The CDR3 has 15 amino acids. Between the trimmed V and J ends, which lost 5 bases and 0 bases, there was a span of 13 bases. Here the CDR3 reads CASSLQGNLNTEAFF. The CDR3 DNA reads TGTGCCAGCAGTCTCCAGGGAAACTTGAACACTGAAGCTTTCTTT. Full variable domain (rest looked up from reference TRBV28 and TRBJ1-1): DVKVTQSSRYLVKRTGEKVFLECVQDMDHENMFWYRQDPGLGLRLIYFSYDVKMKEKGDIPEGYSVSREKKERFSLILESASTNQTSMYLCASSLQGNLNTEAFFGQGTRLTVV.

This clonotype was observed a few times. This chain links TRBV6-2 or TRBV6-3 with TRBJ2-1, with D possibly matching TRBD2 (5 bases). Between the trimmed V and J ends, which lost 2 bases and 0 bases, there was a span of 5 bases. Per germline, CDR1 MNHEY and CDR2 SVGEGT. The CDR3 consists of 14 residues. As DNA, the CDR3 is TGTGCCAGCAGTTACGCGGGCTCCTACAATGAGCAGTTCTTC. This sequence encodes CASSYAGSYNEQFF.

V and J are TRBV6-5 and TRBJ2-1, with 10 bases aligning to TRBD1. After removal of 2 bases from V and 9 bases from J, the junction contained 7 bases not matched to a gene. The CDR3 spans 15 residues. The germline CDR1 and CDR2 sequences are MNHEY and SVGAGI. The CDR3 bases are TGTGCCAGCAGTTACGGGGGACAGGGGAGAGGTGAGCAGTTCTTC. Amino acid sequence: CASSYGGQGRGEQFF.

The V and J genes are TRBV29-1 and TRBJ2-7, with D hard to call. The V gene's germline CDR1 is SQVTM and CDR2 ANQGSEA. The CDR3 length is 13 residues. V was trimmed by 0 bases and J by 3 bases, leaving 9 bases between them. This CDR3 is CSVEDTRSYEQYF. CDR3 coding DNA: TGCAGCGTTGAAGACACCCGAAGCTACGAGCAGTACTTC.

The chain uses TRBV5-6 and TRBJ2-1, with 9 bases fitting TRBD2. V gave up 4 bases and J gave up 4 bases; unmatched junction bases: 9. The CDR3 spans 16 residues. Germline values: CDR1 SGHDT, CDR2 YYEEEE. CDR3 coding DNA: TGTGCCAGCAGCCGCCCCGGGACTAGCAGTTACAATGAGCAGTTCTTC. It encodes CASSRPGTSSYNEQFF.

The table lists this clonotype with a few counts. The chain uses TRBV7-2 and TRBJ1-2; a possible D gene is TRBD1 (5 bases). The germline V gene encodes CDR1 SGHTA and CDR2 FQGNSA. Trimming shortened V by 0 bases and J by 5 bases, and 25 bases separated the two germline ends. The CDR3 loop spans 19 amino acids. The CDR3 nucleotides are TGTGCCAGCAGCTTAGCATACGGGGGTCGGGCCAAAGGACTTTATGGCTACACCTTC. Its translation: CASSLAYGGRAKGLYGYTF.